This TCR beta chain was recovered during a study of blood T cell repertoires in COVID-19. Study-level background: Italy, Spain and the United States were the sources of the convalescent and acute COVID-19 samples. T cells, B-cell-depleted T cells, or PBMCs provided the cDNA or gDNA that served as material.

The length of the CDR3 is 12 residues. The germline gives CDR1 MGHRA, CDR2 YSYEKL. Trimming pared 4 bases from V and 9 bases from J, leaving 10 bases between. Source study methods: By means of reference gene primer amplification, nucleated cell counts were estimated. Assay used: immunoSEQ multiplex PCR; TCRdb lists only in-frame clones, some missing. The V and J calls and clone size were taken over from that table, and D and trimming were inferred from the DNA. The sample has over 130,000 clones, 70% to 90% seen once. This sequence originates from a human donor in a cohort sampled during active COVID-19. The rearrangement uses TRBV4-1 and TRBJ1-5; no firm D call. Sequenced: peripheral blood. The CDR3 region has the DNA TGCGCCAGCAGCCCCGGGAGTGGGCCCCAGCATTTT. Translated: CASSPGSGPQHF.